The next 17 T cell receptor beta chains were all read from a single sample in a study of blood T cell repertoires in COVID-19. Assay: immunoSEQ multiplex PCR; the TCRdb copy retains only in-frame clones and omits some. This table holds approximately 60,000 clones, under 85% found once. Specimen: peripheral blood. Receptor source: a woman aged 80 or older with active or convalescent COVID-19.

The chain recombines TRBV19 with TRBJ2-3; 8 bases match TRBD2. In germline, CDR1 is LNHDA, CDR2 SQIVND (reference sequence). V was clipped by 2 bases and J by 6 bases; unmatched bases: 4. This CDR3 has 14 amino acids. CDR3 DNA: TGTGCCAGTAGTATACTCGGGGGGGCGGATACGCAGTATTTT. This sequence encodes CASSILGGADTQYF. Full variable domain (rest looked up from reference TRBV19 and TRBJ2-3): DGGITQSPKYLFRKEGQNVTLSCEQNLNHDAMYWYRQDPGQGLRLIYYSQIVNDFQKGDIAEGYSVSREKKESFPLTVTSAQKNPTAFYLCASSILGGADTQYFGPGTRLTVL.

The chain combines TRBV14 with TRBJ1-1, with TRBD1 matching 9 bases. The CDR3 contains 15 residues. V was pared by 3 bases and J by 11 bases, with 13 bases of the junction left unmatched. CDR1 and CDR2 from the germline V gene are SGHDN and FVKESK. This chain's CDR3 is CASSQATGGAARAFF. CDR3 nucleotides: TGTGCCAGCAGCCAGGCAACAGGGGGCGCGGCTAGGGCTTTCTTT.

This clone came up once. The chain employs TRBV9 and TRBJ1-2, with TRBD1 matching 7 bases. The CDR3 contains 14 residues. J was trimmed by 3 bases and V by 1 base; bases with no gene match: 3. Germline values: CDR1 SGDLS, CDR2 YYNGEE. CDR3 amino acids: CASSVQGQHYGYTF. CDR3 DNA: TGTGCCAGCAGCGTACAGGGACAGCACTATGGCTACACCTTC.

This clone was counted a single time. The V call is TRBV25-1, the J call TRBJ2-7; TRBD1 aligns across 11 bases. The CDR3 has 17 residues. V trimming: 3 bases; J trimming: 2 bases; junction bases outside the gene matches: 9. CDR1 is MGHDK and CDR2 is SYGVNS in the germline V gene. CDR3 DNA sequence: TGTGCCAGCAGTGATCTTCCGGGGACAGGGGGACCCTACGAGCAGTACTTC. Protein: CASSDLPGTGGPYEQYF.

This clone was detected a few times. This rearrangement joins TRBV12-3 or TRBV12-4 to TRBJ1-6; TRBD1 aligns across 8 bases. The CDR3 is 13 residues long. After removal of 5 bases from V and 9 bases from J, the junction contained 3 bases not matched to a gene. CDR3 bases: TGTGCCAGCAGTCTCGGACAGGGTTCACCCCTCCACTTT. Translated: CASSLGQGSPLHF.

The rearrangement links TRBV3-1 (or the pseudogene TRBV3-2) to TRBJ2-2; no clear D. V shed 1 base and J shed 0 bases, with 9 bases lying between them. Germline loops: CDR1 LGHDT, CDR2 YNNKEL (reference sequence). This CDR3 has 16 amino acids. The CDR3 loop is CASSQGHNANTGELFF. As DNA, the CDR3 is TGTGCCAGCAGCCAAGGTCACAACGCGAACACCGGGGAGCTGTTTTTT.

V usage is TRBV3-1 (or the pseudogene TRBV3-2) and J usage is TRBJ2-5; 7 bases map to TRBD2. Germline CDR1 is LGHDT and CDR2 is YNNKEL (reference sequence). V was clipped by 7 bases and J by 1 base; unmatched bases: 9. CDR3 length: 15 residues. The CDR3 loop reads CASNAPGGTQETQYF. In DNA form, the CDR3 reads TGTGCCAGCAACGCCCCGGGGGGTACCCAAGAGACCCAGTACTTC.

This chain connects TRBV18 to TRBJ2-7; 10 bases are a match to TRBD1. Trimming at V came to 3 bases and at J to 5 bases, leaving 1 base not matched to a gene. Germline V gives CDR1 KGHSH, CDR2 LQKENI. This CDR3 comprises 13 residues. CDR3 region: CASSPDRGNEQYF. Written as DNA, the CDR3 is TGTGCCAGCTCACCGGACAGGGGGAACGAGCAGTACTTC.

The chain is built from TRBV7-9 and TRBJ1-1, with unresolved D. The germline V gene has CDR1 SEHNR and CDR2 FQNEAQ (reference sequence). The V and J ends lost 1 base and 5 bases respectively, with 20 bases between them. The CDR3 covers 17 residues. CDR3 region: CASSLGAGGPRRTEAFF. CDR3 nucleotides: TGTGCCAGCAGCTTAGGGGCGGGAGGGCCTCGTCGGACTGAAGCTTTCTTT.

The count of this clone is one. The chain combines TRBV30 with TRBJ1-2; no clear D gene. Trimming stripped 2 bases from V and 2 bases from J, with 3 bases between. The germline CDR1 and CDR2 sequences are GTSNPN and SVGIG (reference sequence). CDR3 length equals 11 residues. CDR3 bases: TGTGCCTGGAGTTTAAACTATGGCTACACCTTC. Translated, it gives CAWSLNYGYTF.

This chain connects TRBV12-3 or TRBV12-4 to TRBJ1-5; D is unresolved. This CDR3 has 13 residues. The V end was cut by 2 bases, the J end by 5 bases, with 7 bases between. The CDR3 DNA reads TGTGCCAGCAGTTTATCCGGGGATCAGCCCCAGCATTTT. The encoded protein is CASSLSGDQPQHF.

The chain links TRBV7-8 to TRBJ2-7, with D possibly being TRBD1 (6 bases). The CDR3 sequence is 14 residues long. Germline V gene sequence: CDR1 SGHVS, CDR2 FQNEAQ. Trimming stripped 1 base from V and 3 bases from J, with 10 bases between. CDR3 residues: CASSLVGGSYEQYF. CDR3 DNA: TGTGCCAGCAGCTTAGTTGGGGGCAGCTACGAGCAGTACTTC. Full variable domain (rest looked up from reference TRBV7-8 and TRBJ2-7): GAGVSQSPRYKVAKRGQDVALRCDPISGHVSLFWYQQALGQGPEFLTYFQNEAQLDKSGLPSDRFFAERPEGSVSTLKIQRTQQEDSAVYLCASSLVGGSYEQYFGPGTRLTVT.

V is TRBV6-5 and J is TRBJ1-4, with D perhaps TRBD1 (5 bases). Between the trimmed V and J ends, which lost 8 bases and 3 bases, there was a span of 10 bases. Looked up from germline, CDR1 is MNHEY and CDR2 is SVGAGI. The CDR3 extends over 13 amino acids. The CDR3 coding sequence is TGTGCCAGCGTCAGCAGGGCTAATGAAAAACTGTTTTTT. It specifies CASVSRANEKLFF.

The gene calls are TRBV5-1 and TRBJ2-6; possible D gene TRBD1, 6 bases. The CDR3 has 18 residues. The germline V and J ends were trimmed by 6 bases and 0 bases, with 19 bases remaining between them. CDR1 and CDR2 (germline): SGHRS, YFSETQ. The DNA of the CDR3 is TGCGCCAGCAAACTTAGTACAGGGTCGAGCTCTGGGGCCAACGTCCTGACTTTC. Translating it yields CASKLSTGSSSGANVLTF.

The CDR3 spells CSVEGLDRFGNIQYF. The CDR3 DNA reads TGCAGCGTTGAAGGACTGGACAGGTTCGGGAACATTCAGTACTTC. This chain uses TRBV29-1 with TRBJ2-4; 7 positions agree with TRBD1. CDR1 is SQVTM and CDR2 is ANQGSEA in the germline V gene. This CDR3 is built from 15 residues. With V trimmed by 1 base and J by 7 bases, 10 bases remained unmatched. Looking up the rest from reference TRBV29-1 and TRBJ2-4 gives the full variable domain: SAVISQKPSRDICQRGTSLTIQCQVDSQVTMMFWYRQQPGQSLTLIATANQGSEATYESGFVIDKFPISRPNLTFSTLTVSNMSPEDSSIYLCSVEGLDRFGNIQYFGAGTRLSVL.

This rearrangement joins TRBV6-5 to TRBJ1-1, with 9 positions matching TRBD1. V dropped 6 bases and J dropped 6; count of bases not matched to a gene: 5. The CDR3 has 13 amino acids. From germline, CDR1 is MNHEY and CDR2 SVGAGI. Here the CDR3 DNA reads TGTGCCAGCAGCCGCGGACAGGGGTCTGAAGCTTTCTTT. Its protein is CASSRGQGSEAFF.

CDR3: CASSYLAGWNEQFF. The DNA of the CDR3 is TGTGCCAGCAGTTACTTAGCGGGGTGGAATGAGCAGTTCTTC. The J gene is TRBJ2-1, the V gene TRBV6-5, with 8 bases fitting TRBD2. The CDR3 is made up of 14 amino acids. Germline trimming cut 1 base from V and 7 bases from J; bases unmatched to any gene: 3. Per the germline V gene, CDR1 is MNHEY and CDR2 is SVGAGI.